This TCR beta chain was retrieved from a study of PD-1 blockade in mismatch repair-deficient tumors. Study summary: Enrolled about 2012-2016, patients had progressing, pretreated mismatch repair-deficient cancers of 12 to 13 types.

Overall study results and limits: After pembrolizumab, tumor-resident clones rose rapidly, then generally contracted before radiologic responses.

Sequencing was performed with immunoSEQ multiplex PCR; in TCRdb, only in-frame clones are kept and a portion is missing. The sample shows about 120,000 clones, 85% to 90% of them seen only once. All patients were mismatch repair deficient, assessed by either PCR or immunohistochemistry. TCRs were sequenced from a few patients responding to pembrolizumab. In the case of this clone: The antigen is not known.

V gave up 5 bases and J gave up 4 bases, with 9 bases separating them. Per germline, CDR1 SGHNT and CDR2 YENEEA. There are 13 residues in the CDR3. This specimen consisted of peripheral blood, obtained 44 weeks after starting pembrolizumab. This receptor was taken from an adult with mismatch repair-deficient cancer. V and J are TRBV11-3 and TRBJ2-1; D possibly matches TRBD1 or TRBD2 (6 bases each). This CDR3 is CASSEGGYNEQFF. The CDR3 nucleotides are TGTGCCAGCAGCGAAGGGGGGTACAATGAGCAGTTCTTC.